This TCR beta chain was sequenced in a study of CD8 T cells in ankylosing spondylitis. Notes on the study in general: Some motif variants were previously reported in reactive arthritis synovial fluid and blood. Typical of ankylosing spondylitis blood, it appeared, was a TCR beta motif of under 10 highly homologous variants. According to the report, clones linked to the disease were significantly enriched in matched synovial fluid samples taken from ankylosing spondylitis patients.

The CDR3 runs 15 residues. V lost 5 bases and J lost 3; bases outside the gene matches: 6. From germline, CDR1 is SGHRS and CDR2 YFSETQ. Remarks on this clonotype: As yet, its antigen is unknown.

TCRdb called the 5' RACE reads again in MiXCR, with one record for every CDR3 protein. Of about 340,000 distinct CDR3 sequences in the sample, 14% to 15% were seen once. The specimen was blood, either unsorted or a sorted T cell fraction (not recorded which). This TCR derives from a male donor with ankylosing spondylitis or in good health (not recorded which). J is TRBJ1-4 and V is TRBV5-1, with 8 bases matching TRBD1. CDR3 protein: CASRGQASANEKLFF. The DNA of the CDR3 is TGCGCCAGCAGGGGACAGGCTTCGGCTAATGAAAAACTGTTTTTT.